The 27 T cell receptor beta chains below were found in one sample sequenced in a study of blood T cell repertoires in COVID-19. Sequencing used immunoSEQ multiplex PCR; TCRdb keeps in-frame clones, though not all of them. The sample holds roughly 300,000 clones; 75% to 85% are singletons and the top ten take 7.2%. The sample consisted of peripheral blood. These receptors originate from a human donor in a cohort sampled during active COVID-19.

The rearrangement uses TRBV14 and TRBJ1-1; the match to TRBD1 covers 8 bases. The length of the CDR3 is 16 residues. The germline V gene has CDR1 SGHDN and CDR2 FVKESK. V shed 3 bases, J shed 5 bases, and the junction held 11 bases outside the gene matches. The CDR3 DNA sequence: TGTGCCAGCAGCCACCAGGGGGCGCTTACGAGAACTGAAGCTTTCTTT. It translates to CASSHQGALTRTEAFF.

The V and J genes are TRBV20-1 and TRBJ1-1; 10 positions match TRBD1. Germline V lookup: CDR1 DFQATT, CDR2 SNEGSKA (reference sequence). CDR3 length: 14 amino acids. V lost 3 bases, J lost 5 bases, and 6 bases stayed unmatched. The CDR3 loop is CSASVGQGETEAFF. The CDR3 DNA is TGCAGTGCTAGTGTAGGACAGGGGGAGACTGAAGCTTTCTTT.

The chain employs TRBV9 and TRBJ1-1; D not resolved. The CDR3 has 14 amino acids. Trimming took off 0 bases at V and 4 bases at J, with 10 bases between the two ends. Germline CDR1 reads SGDLS; CDR2 reads YYNGEE. CDR3 nucleotide sequence: TGTGCCAGCAGCGTAGGTCGGGGAGGCACTGAAGCTTTCTTT. This translates into CASSVGRGGTEAFF.

J is TRBJ1-4 and V is TRBV3-1 (or the pseudogene TRBV3-2); TRBD1 is a possible D gene (6 bases). Per germline, CDR1 LGHDT and CDR2 YNNKEL (reference sequence). With 3 bases removed from V and 3 bases from J, the gap between germline ends came to 11 bases. The CDR3 is 15 amino acids. Here the CDR3 DNA reads TGTGCCAGCAGCCATAGACAGGCGTCTAATGAAAAACTGTTTTTT. Its protein is CASSHRQASNEKLFF.

This sequence joins TRBV27 and TRBJ1-5, with D uncertain. This CDR3 has 18 amino acids. V lost 3 bases and J lost 2, with 20 bases in between. CDR1 and CDR2 (germline): MNHEY, SMNVEV (reference sequence). The CDR3 DNA reads as TGTGCCAGCAGTTTGTCGGGTTACCGGGATAGACGCAATCAGCCCCAGCATTTT. Protein: CASSLSGYRDRRNQPQHF.

The rearrangement links TRBV30 to TRBJ2-7; 9 nucleotides match TRBD1. In germline, CDR1 is GTSNPN, CDR2 SVGIG (reference sequence). The CDR3 spans 14 residues. V shed 2 bases and J 4 bases; nucleotides not matched to a gene: 6. The chain's CDR3 is CAWSLPGQGYEQYF. In nucleotides, the CDR3 is TGTGCCTGGAGTCTTCCGGGACAGGGTTACGAGCAGTACTTC.

This clone was observed a single time. CDR3 sequence (DNA): TGTGCCAGCAGCCAATCCCTCTCCTACGAGCAGTACTTC. It encodes CASSQSLSYEQYF. This rearrangement joins TRBV4-2 to TRBJ2-7; D gene ambiguous. Per the germline V gene, CDR1 is LGHNA and CDR2 is YNFKEQ. This CDR3 has 13 amino acids. The V and J ends lost 2 bases and 0 bases respectively, with 5 bases between them.

The gene calls are TRBV30 and TRBJ2-2, with 8 bases fitting TRBD1. Germline-derived CDR1 and CDR2 are GTSNPN and SVGIG (reference sequence). CDR3 length: 13 amino acids. V was pared by 8 bases and J by 6 bases, with 8 bases of the junction left unmatched. CDR3 nucleotide sequence: TGTGCCGCCGGGACAGGAGCCTCCGGGGAGCTGTTTTTT. It yields the protein CAAGTGASGELFF.

In its sample, this clone was seen once. V is TRBV3-1 (or the pseudogene TRBV3-2) and J is TRBJ2-3; D is unclear. V shed 1 base and J shed 2 bases, with 13 bases lying between them. Germline V gene sequence: CDR1 LGHDT, CDR2 YNNKEL (reference sequence). The length of the CDR3 is 16 residues. This CDR3 is CASSQGGWSPTDTQYF. The CDR3 DNA reads as TGTGCCAGCAGCCAAGGAGGATGGTCTCCCACAGATACGCAGTATTTT.

This chain connects TRBV3-1 (or the pseudogene TRBV3-2) to TRBJ1-4; D is undetermined. The V gene's germline CDR1 is LGHDT and CDR2 YNNKEL (reference sequence). This CDR3 has 13 residues. Trimming shortened V by 1 base and J by 7 bases, and 7 bases separated the two germline ends. The CDR3 nucleotides are TGTGCCAGCAGCCAAGCGAGTCGTGAAAAACTGTTTTTT. This encodes CASSQASREKLFF.

This clone was recorded a few times. This rearrangement joins TRBV11-2 to TRBJ2-2, with a weak D call TRBD1 (5 bases). Per germline, CDR1 SGHAT and CDR2 FQNNGV. The CDR3 is 18 amino acids. V was trimmed by 1 base and J by 2 bases, leaving 17 bases between them. The CDR3 region has the DNA TGTGCCAGCAGCTTAGTCCCCATTGACAGCTACAACACCGGGGAGCTGTTTTTT. It translates to CASSLVPIDSYNTGELFF.

The chain employs TRBV5-4 and TRBJ1-1; D is unresolved. The CDR3 extends over 13 amino acids. The germline CDR1 and CDR2 sequences are SGHNT and YYREEE (reference sequence). V was trimmed by 4 bases and J by 1 base, leaving 8 bases between them. The CDR3 spells CASSPTPNTEAFF. CDR3 DNA sequence: TGTGCCAGCAGCCCGACACCGAACACTGAAGCTTTCTTT.

The rearrangement links TRBV11-2 to TRBJ2-2, with TRBD1 matching 7 bases. Germline CDR1 SGHAT, CDR2 FQNNGV. The CDR3 totals 17 residues. With V trimmed by 4 bases and J by 6 bases, 14 bases remained unmatched. CDR3 in DNA: TGTGCCAGCAGCTCATACCGGACAGGTTTGGGGCCCGGGGAGCTGTTTTTT. It is translated as CASSSYRTGLGPGELFF.

The V gene is TRBV5-5, the J gene TRBJ1-5; no clear D gene. V was shortened by 4 bases and J by 7 bases, with 21 bases between the two germline ends. The CDR3 is made up of 16 amino acids. Per germline, CDR1 SGHKS and CDR2 YYEKEE (reference sequence). The CDR3 region is CASSRGPNRLTQPQHF. The CDR3 coding sequence is TGTGCCAGCAGCCGCGGCCCAAACCGGCTAACCCAGCCCCAGCATTTT.

This sequence joins TRBV18 and TRBJ2-2, with 10 bases identical to TRBD1. CDR1 KGHSH and CDR2 LQKENI come from the germline V gene. V was clipped by 3 bases and J by 0 bases; unmatched bases: 1. The CDR3 totals 16 residues. CDR3 loop: CASSPGTGANTGELFF. The CDR3 DNA sequence: TGTGCCAGCTCACCCGGGACAGGGGCGAACACCGGGGAGCTGTTTTTT. Drawing the rest from reference TRBV18 and TRBJ2-2, the complete variable domain is NAGVMQNPRHLVRRRGQEARLRCSPMKGHSHVYWYRQLPEEGLKFMVYLQKENIIDESGMPKERFSAEFPKEGPSILRIQQVVRGDSAAYFCASSPGTGANTGELFFGEGSRLTVL.

The V and J genes are TRBV11-3 and TRBJ2-3; D might be TRBD2 (5 bases). The CDR3 is 13 amino acids. Germline values: CDR1 SGHNT, CDR2 YENEEA. Trimming cost V 3 bases and J 4 bases, with 8 bases left between them. CDR3 loop: CASSLGAPDTQYF. For the CDR3, the DNA is TGTGCCAGCAGCTTGGGAGCTCCAGATACGCAGTATTTT.

This clone turned up a few times. At one of its ends the junction is not consistent with the germline gene, which may arise from a read error. J is TRBJ1-2 and V is TRBV4-1, with 10 bases lining up with TRBD1. Germline V gene sequence: CDR1 MGHRA, CDR2 YSYEKL. The CDR3 sequence is 12 residues long. CDR3 in amino acids: CASSQVDGTGVF. DNA of the CDR3: TGCGCCAGCAGCCAAGTTGACGGGACAGGGGTCTTC.

This chain links TRBV5-4 with TRBJ1-2; 8 bases align to TRBD1. Germline loops: CDR1 SGHNT, CDR2 YYREEE (reference sequence). The CDR3 consists of 13 residues. V trimming: 3 bases; J trimming: 8 bases; junction bases outside the gene matches: 6. Written as DNA, the CDR3 is TGTGCCAGCAGCTCGCAGGGGGCGCGGGGCTACACCTTC. Protein product: CASSSQGARGYTF.

V gene TRBV5-1 combines with J gene TRBJ2-2, with 10 bases identical to TRBD1. The V and J ends lost 4 bases and 7 bases, in that order; junction bases with no gene match: 7. This CDR3 is built from 15 residues. CDR1 and CDR2 from the germline V gene are SGHRS and YFSETQ. The CDR3 spells CASSQRQGAIGELFF. In DNA, the CDR3 is TGCGCCAGCAGCCAAAGACAGGGGGCCATCGGGGAGCTGTTTTTT. Using reference TRBV5-1 and TRBJ2-2 for the parts outside the CDR3, the full variable domain is KAGVTQTPRYLIKTRGQQVTLSCSPISGHRSVSWYQQTPGQGLQFLFEYFSETQRNKGNFPGRFSGRQFSNSRSEMNVSTLELGDSALYLCASSQRQGAIGELFFGEGSRLTVL.

This chain links TRBV7-9 with TRBJ2-3, with a possible D match to TRBD2 (6 bases). The CDR3 is 14 residues long. V lost 0 bases and J lost 5, with 9 bases in between. Germline V CDR1 and CDR2: SEHNR, FQNEAQ (reference sequence). The DNA for the CDR3 is TGTGCCAGCAGCTTAGCGCGGGGCCAAGATACGCAGTATTTT. Translated: CASSLARGQDTQYF.

The J gene is TRBJ1-1, the V gene TRBV6-6, with D tentatively TRBD1 (5 bases). Germline CDR1 MNHNY, CDR2 SVGAGI (reference sequence). V shed 5 bases and J shed 1 base, with 8 bases lying between them. This CDR3 has 13 residues. CDR3 sequence reads: CASSQGQNTEAFF. CDR3 nucleotides: TGTGCCAGCAGTCAAGGACAGAACACTGAAGCTTTCTTT.

V usage is TRBV18 and J usage is TRBJ2-7; TRBD2 is a possible D gene (5 bases). V dropped 3 bases and J dropped 2 bases, with 11 bases sitting between them. CDR1 is KGHSH, CDR2 LQKENI, per germline. The CDR3 covers 14 residues. DNA of the CDR3: TGTGCCAGCTCACCGGTAGAGACTACCTACGAGCAGTACTTC. Encoded protein: CASSPVETTYEQYF.

This chain links TRBV5-1 with TRBJ1-3, with D uncertain. The CDR3 has 14 amino acids. V shed 0 bases and J shed 3 bases, with 7 bases lying between them. Germline V gene sequence: CDR1 SGHRS, CDR2 YFSETQ. The CDR3 DNA follows: TGCGCCAGCAGCTTGGAAAGAGATGGAAACACCATATATTTT. Protein: CASSLERDGNTIYF.

The V call is TRBV24-1, the J call TRBJ2-5; 7 bases align to TRBD1. Germline V gene lookup returns CDR1 KGHDR and CDR2 SFDVKD. Unmatched junction bases numbered 5, after V lost 4 bases and J lost 4 bases. This CDR3 contains 14 residues. CDR3 amino acids: CATSEADRVETQYF. For the CDR3, the DNA is TGTGCCACCAGTGAGGCTGACAGGGTAGAGACCCAGTACTTC.

This clone was seen once. The genes are TRBV12-3 or TRBV12-4 and TRBJ2-7; 7 positions agree with TRBD1. The V and J ends lost 1 base and 6 bases, in that order; junction bases with no gene match: 3. The CDR3 spans 13 residues. The CDR3 DNA follows: TGTGCCAGCAGTTTAGACAGGGGCTTCGAGCAGTACTTC. It translates to CASSLDRGFEQYF.

The V and J genes are TRBV19 and TRBJ1-1, with D maybe TRBD1 (6 bases). Trimming stripped 10 bases from V and 5 bases from J, with 11 bases between. The CDR3 covers 11 residues. CDR1 LNHDA and CDR2 SQIVND come from the germline V gene (reference sequence). The CDR3 DNA follows: TGTGCCACCGAGCAGGGGACTGAAGCTTTCTTT. Translation: CATEQGTEAFF.

This clone appeared once. The gene calls are TRBV3-1 (or the pseudogene TRBV3-2) and TRBJ2-2, with 9 bases matching TRBD1. After removal of 1 base from V and 4 bases from J, the junction contained 4 bases not matched to a gene. The CDR3 is 16 amino acids. Germline CDR1 is LGHDT and CDR2 is YNNKEL (reference sequence). The CDR3 loop is CASSQADRGGTGELFF. CDR3 sequence (DNA): TGTGCCAGCAGCCAAGCGGACAGGGGTGGCACCGGGGAGCTGTTTTTT.